The 23 T cell receptor beta chains reported below all come from one sample, sequenced in a study of T cells in Graves' hyperthyroidism and ophthalmopathy. What was amplified from RNA transcripts were TCR beta CDR3 regions. Carried out on the TCR CDR3, a first-round RT-PCR used the HTBI primer set. Via MiXCR, TCRdb re-called the multiplex PCR reads, giving one row per CDR3 protein. Of hundreds of thousands of distinct CDR3 sequences in the sample, about a sixth were seen once. The sample comprised blood. The receptors originated from a middle-aged woman with Graves' ophthalmopathy.

This clonotype was recorded at least ten times. This chain joins TRBV11-2 and TRBJ2-1; TRBD1 aligns across 10 bases. V trimming: 5 bases; J trimming: 2 bases; junction bases outside the gene matches: 3. There are 15 residues in the CDR3. Germline assignment: CDR1 SGHAT and CDR2 FQNNGV. In DNA form, the CDR3 reads TGTGCCAGCAGCAAGGGACAGGGGACCTACAATGAGCAGTTCTTC. This sequence encodes CASSKGQGTYNEQFF.

This clonotype has a count of ten or more. The chain has TRBV11-3 and TRBJ2-3; 12 bases map to TRBD2. Per the germline V gene, CDR1 is SGHNT and CDR2 is YENEEA. The length of the CDR3 is 15 residues. J was trimmed by 4 bases and V by 5 bases; bases with no gene match: 4. Here the CDR3 reads CASSPGLAGPDTQYF. CDR3 bases: TGTGCCAGCAGCCCCGGACTAGCGGGGCCAGATACGCAGTATTTT. Complete variable domain (other parts from reference TRBV11-3 and TRBJ2-3): EAGVVQSPRYKIIEKKQPVAFWCNPISGHNTLYWYLQNLGQGPELLIRYENEEAVDDSQLPKDRFSAERLKGVDSTLKIQPAELGDSAVYLCASSPGLAGPDTQYFGPGTRLTVL.

This clonotype was found once. An end of the junction does not agree with germline; a read error may underlie this. This chain connects TRBV7-3 to TRBJ2-1, with D tentatively TRBD2 (7 bases). The CDR3 is 15 amino acids. Germline V lookup: CDR1 SGHTA, CDR2 FQGTGA. The CDR3 DNA sequence: TGTGACAGCAGCATACTGGGGGGGGGGCGAAATGAGCAGTTCTTC. This translates into CDSSILGGGRNEQFF. Complete variable domain (other parts from reference TRBV7-3 and TRBJ2-1): GAGVSQTPSNKVTEKGKYVELRCDPISGHTALYWYRQSLGQGPEFLIYFQGTGAADDSGLPNDRFFAVRPEGSVSTLKIQRTERGDSAVYLCDSSILGGGRNEQFFGPGTRLTVL.

This clonotype was seen a few times. The chain has TRBV4-1 and TRBJ2-7, with D perhaps TRBD1 (5 bases). Trimming took off 2 bases at V and 0 bases at J, with 11 bases between the two ends. CDR3 length equals 15 residues. The germline V gene has CDR1 MGHRA and CDR2 YSYEKL. The CDR3 sequence is CASSQYRQHSYEQYF. The CDR3 coding sequence is TGCGCCAGCAGCCAATACCGACAGCACTCCTACGAGCAGTACTTC.

This clonotype was detected many times. This chain connects TRBV11-2 to TRBJ2-5; 9 nucleotides align to TRBD2. CDR3 length: 17 amino acids. Trimming at V came to 1 base and at J to 0 bases, leaving 6 bases not matched to a gene. Germline assignment: CDR1 SGHAT and CDR2 FQNNGV. Here the CDR3 DNA reads TGTGCCAGCAGCTTAGTGGCTAGCGGGATGTACCAAGAGACCCAGTACTTC. Protein product: CASSLVASGMYQETQYF.

This clonotype has ten or more counts. The rearrangement uses TRBV12-3 or TRBV12-4 and TRBJ2-6; 11 nucleotides line up with TRBD2. CDR3 length: 16 residues. V lost 3 bases and J lost 3; bases outside the gene matches: 1. The CDR3 protein is CASSFLAGGGANVLTF. As DNA, the CDR3 is TGTGCCAGCAGTTTCCTAGCGGGAGGTGGGGCCAACGTCCTGACTTTC.

This clonotype was detected ten times or more. V gene TRBV30 combines with J gene TRBJ2-5; D is possibly TRBD2 (6 bases). Trimming cost V 0 bases and J 5 bases, with 7 bases left between them. This CDR3 is 12 amino acids long. Per germline, CDR1 GTSNPN and CDR2 SVGIG (reference sequence). CDR3 nucleotides: TGTGCCTGGAGTGTACGGGGGGAGACCCAGTACTTC. This translates into CAWSVRGETQYF.

This clonotype was detected ten times or more. This chain connects TRBV6-1 to TRBJ2-1; unclear D gene. The CDR3 is 14 amino acids. The V and J ends lost 8 bases and 8 bases respectively, with 19 bases between them. CDR1 is MNHNS, CDR2 SASEGT, per germline. The CDR3 region has the DNA TGTGCCAGCTGCTGGTCAATTAGTGGAGATGAGCAGTTCTTC. Translation gives CASCWSISGDEQFF.

The chain is built from TRBV25-1 and TRBJ1-1; 8 bases fit TRBD1. Germline values: CDR1 MGHDK, CDR2 SYGVNS. J gave up 11 bases and V 10 bases, and 9 bases lay outside the gene matches. CDR3 length equals 11 residues. CDR3 nucleotides: TGTGCCACCCAAGACAGGGGCCTCGCTTTCTTT. Amino acids: CATQDRGLAFF.

The V and J genes are TRBV5-1 and TRBJ2-2, with D perhaps TRBD2 (6 bases). The CDR3 is made up of 14 amino acids. The V end was cut by 2 bases, the J end by 7 bases, with 12 bases between. Per germline, CDR1 SGHRS and CDR2 YFSETQ. This CDR3 reads CASSFGGESGELFF. The CDR3 DNA is TGCGCCAGCAGCTTCGGGGGTGAAAGCGGGGAGCTGTTTTTT.

The chain links TRBV10-3 to TRBJ1-1; D uncertain. Germline lookup yields CDR1 ENHRY and CDR2 SYGVKD. The CDR3 is 14 residues long. Trimming took 3 bases from V and 8 from J, leaving 16 bases between them. Written as DNA, the CDR3 is TGTGCCATCAGTGATGCCGGGAAACCCCTAGAAGCTTTCTTT. Translated: CAISDAGKPLEAFF.

At least ten counts were recorded for this clonotype. The gene calls are TRBV6-6 and TRBJ2-3; TRBD2 matches 8 bases. Trimming took 1 base from V and 1 from J; bases not matched to a gene: 10. The length of the CDR3 is 18 residues. CDR1 is MNHNY and CDR2 is SVGAGI in the germline V gene (reference sequence). CDR3 nucleotide sequence: TGTGCCAGCAGTTACTTCCCGTCGGGGGGGGGCCGCACAGATACGCAGTATTTT. This gives the protein CASSYFPSGGGRTDTQYF.

V is TRBV19 and J is TRBJ2-3; D remains unclear. Trimming took off 4 bases at V and 4 bases at J, with 12 bases between the two ends. This CDR3 has 14 amino acids. Per germline, CDR1 LNHDA and CDR2 SQIVND (reference sequence). For the CDR3, the DNA is TGTGCCAGTAGTACACCAGATGAGGCAGATACGCAGTATTTT. This translates into CASSTPDEADTQYF.

Ten or more counts support this clonotype. This chain joins TRBV7-9 and TRBJ2-2, with D tentatively TRBD1 or TRBD2 (6 bases each). Germline V gene data show CDR1 as SEHNR and CDR2 as FQNEAQ (reference sequence). Trimming stripped 5 bases from V and 7 bases from J, with 14 bases between. This CDR3 region has 14 residues. The CDR3 is CASSRGGGNGELFF. In DNA form, the CDR3 reads TGTGCCAGCAGCCGTGGAGGGGGAAACGGGGAGCTGTTTTTT.

This clonotype was seen a handful of times. The chain carries TRBV18 and TRBJ1-2, with D maybe TRBD1 (5 bases). This CDR3 has 15 amino acids. The germline gives CDR1 KGHSH, CDR2 LQKENI. V lost 6 bases, J lost 3 bases, and 17 bases lay in between. The CDR3, as DNA: TGTGCCAGCTCGCCGATGGGACGGTCTGACTATGGCTACACCTTC. Translating gives CASSPMGRSDYGYTF.

The chain is built from TRBV20-1 and TRBJ1-1, with D hard to call. CDR1 DFQATT and CDR2 SNEGSKA come from the germline V gene (reference sequence). CDR3 length: 14 residues. Trimming left V 1 base short and J 1 base short, with 10 bases between. The CDR3 region has the DNA TGCAGTGCTAGAGGTGAGAGGCGGAACACTGAAGCTTTCTTT. Its protein is CSARGERRNTEAFF.

This clonotype was counted only a few times. The chain couples TRBV5-1 to TRBJ1-1; D is possibly TRBD1 (5 bases). CDR1 SGHRS and CDR2 YFSETQ come from the germline V gene. The germline V and J ends were trimmed by 5 bases and 0 bases, with 17 bases remaining between them. The CDR3 runs to 16 residues. The chain's CDR3 is CASSFRGGTLNTEAFF. Written as DNA, the CDR3 is TGCGCCAGCAGTTTCCGGGGGGGGACCCTGAACACTGAAGCTTTCTTT.

V and J are TRBV30 and TRBJ2-1, with D unresolved. V was clipped by 0 bases and J by 4 bases, with 7 bases between them. Per germline, CDR1 GTSNPN and CDR2 SVGIG (reference sequence). CDR3 length equals 13 residues. The CDR3 bases are TGTGCCTGGAGTGTACGAGTGTACAATGAGCAGTTCTTC. Translation gives CAWSVRVYNEQFF.

This clonotype was counted a few times. V gene TRBV9 combines with J gene TRBJ1-1, with unresolved D. From germline, CDR1 is SGDLS and CDR2 YYNGEE. This CDR3 has 14 amino acids. The V gene lost 2 bases and the J gene lost 0 bases, with 8 bases spanning the gap. CDR3 residues: CASSVGVMNTEAFF. Here the CDR3 DNA reads TGTGCCAGCAGCGTGGGAGTGATGAACACTGAAGCTTTCTTT.

In this sample, this clonotype turned up a few times. For the CDR3, the DNA is TGTGCCAGCAGTAAGGACAGGGGCCTTAGCAATCAGCCCCAGCATTTT. Protein sequence: CASSKDRGLSNQPQHF. The V and J genes are TRBV28 and TRBJ1-5, with 9 bases that match TRBD1. V was clipped by 5 bases and J by 0 bases; unmatched bases: 5. There are 16 residues in the CDR3. From germline, CDR1 is MDHEN and CDR2 SYDVKM.

The V and J genes are TRBV7-3 and TRBJ2-5; 7 nucleotides align to TRBD2. This CDR3 spans 16 amino acids. Per the germline V gene, CDR1 is SGHTA and CDR2 is FQGTGA. Unmatched junction bases numbered 12, after V lost 4 bases and J lost 4 bases. CDR3: CASSSRPPGGGETQYF. The CDR3 DNA reads TGTGCCAGCAGCTCCAGACCGCCGGGGGGTGGAGAGACCCAGTACTTC. The entire variable domain, with the rest obtained from reference TRBV7-3 and TRBJ2-5, is as follows: GAGVSQTPSNKVTEKGKYVELRCDPISGHTALYWYRQSLGQGPEFLIYFQGTGAADDSGLPNDRFFAVRPEGSVSTLKIQRTERGDSAVYLCASSSRPPGGGETQYFGPGTRLLVL.

The sample holds a few counts of this clonotype. This chain connects TRBV19 to TRBJ1-2; D might be TRBD1 (6 bases). CDR3 size: 17 residues. CDR1 and CDR2 from the germline V gene are LNHDA and SQIVND (reference sequence). V was cut by 5 bases and J by 5 bases, with 24 bases left in between. CDR3 DNA sequence: TGTGCCAGTAGTCTTACAAACTGGGACACCCTCATTTATGGCTACACCTTC. Protein product: CASSLTNWDTLIYGYTF.

This clonotype was found a few times. The rearrangement joins TRBV18 to TRBJ2-5; the D is unclear. The CDR3 totals 14 residues. CDR1 and CDR2 (germline): KGHSH, LQKENI. V was trimmed by 3 bases and J by 4 bases, leaving 12 bases between them. This chain's CDR3 is CASSPRSPPETQYF. The CDR3 DNA reads TGTGCCAGCTCACCTAGAAGCCCCCCAGAGACCCAGTACTTC.